The 8 T cell receptor beta chains below were found in one sample sequenced in a study of T cells in Graves' hyperthyroidism and ophthalmopathy (dated by TCRdb to between 2018 and 2021). Preparation of the library involved multiplex PCR. The sequencer listed for this sample is Illumina HiSeq 2000. Amplification of TCR beta CDR3 regions was carried out from RNA transcripts. For the first round of RT-PCR on the TCR CDR3, the HTBI primer set was used together with the Qiagen OneStep RT-PCR kit. TCRdb handled the public reads itself, with Q25 trimming in fastp and clone calling in MiXCR, and kept productive beta chains. Identical CDR3 proteins give one entry, which carries the most common genes and DNA. In all, the sample holds around 360,000 distinct CDR3 sequences, and 13% to 15% of those were seen once. The ten largest clonotypes hold approximately 19% of the sample. The specimen sequenced was blood. The receptors derive from a woman aged 60-70 years with Graves' ophthalmopathy.

In its sample, this clonotype was seen many times. The chain uses TRBV5-8 and TRBJ2-5; tentative D call: TRBD1 (6 bases). In germline, CDR1 is SGHTS, CDR2 YDEGEE. The CDR3 extends over 19 amino acids. Trimming cost V 1 base and J 0 bases, with 22 bases left between them. DNA for the CDR3: TGTGCCAGCAGCTTGTCGAACAGGGTCCCCTCTCGCTACCAAGAGACCCAGTACTTC. This gives the protein CASSLSNRVPSRYQETQYF.

V and J are TRBV4-1 and TRBJ2-3, with a tentative D call TRBD2 (5 bases). CDR1 and CDR2 from the germline V gene are MGHRA and YSYEKL. V lost 1 base and J lost 4, with 12 bases in between. CDR3 size: 15 residues. The CDR3 region has the DNA TGCGCCAGCAGCCAAGTAGCCCGGGATGCAGATACGCAGTATTTT. It codes for CASSQVARDADTQYF.

This clonotype was seen a few times. The rearrangement uses TRBV3-1 and TRBJ2-2, with a weak D call TRBD2 (6 bases). The length of the CDR3 is 20 residues. The V and J ends lost 0 bases and 1 base respectively, with 21 bases between them. Germline V CDR1 and CDR2: LGHDT, YNNKEL (reference sequence). CDR3 DNA sequence: TGTGCCAGCAGCCAAGATCGAATCGTCTTTGGGGGAGGGAACACCGGGGAGCTGTTTTTT. It encodes CASSQDRIVFGGGNTGELFF.

The chain recombines TRBV9 with TRBJ2-1; possible D gene TRBD2, 7 bases. V gave up 0 bases and J gave up 3 bases, with 13 bases separating them. Germline CDR1 reads SGDLS; CDR2 reads YYNGEE. The CDR3 has 16 residues. The CDR3 spells CASSVAYGGRYNEQFF. CDR3 DNA: TGTGCCAGCAGCGTAGCTTACGGGGGGCGCTACAATGAGCAGTTCTTC.

This chain connects TRBV6-1 to TRBJ2-5; D is perhaps TRBD1 (6 bases). The CDR3 is 14 amino acids. Germline-derived CDR1 and CDR2 are MNHNS and SASEGT. Trimming left V 6 bases short and J 6 bases short, with 17 bases between. The CDR3 here is CASSQGTPGQTQYF. The CDR3 nucleotides are TGTGCCAGCAGCCAGGGGACACCCGGCCAGACCCAGTACTTC.

Many counts were recorded for this clonotype. The chain employs TRBV20-1 and TRBJ2-1; TRBD1 aligns across 9 bases. The CDR3 loop spans 16 amino acids. J gave up 6 bases and V 0 bases, and 9 bases lay outside the gene matches. Germline V gene data show CDR1 as DFQATT and CDR2 as SNEGSKA (reference sequence). The CDR3 DNA reads as TGCAGTGCTAGAGATCCCGGGACAGGGAGGGCCAATGAGCAGTTCTTC. Amino acids: CSARDPGTGRANEQFF.

Notes on this clonotype: This may be a read error: a much more frequent sequence differs by one nucleotide. This CDR3 is missing its conserved last phenylalanine or tryptophan, likely due to a read error. J is TRBJ1-3 and V is TRBV30; unclear D gene. In germline, CDR1 is GTSNPN, CDR2 SVGIG (reference sequence). V dropped 1 base and J dropped 0 bases, with 13 bases sitting between them. The CDR3 spans 16 residues. The CDR3 coding sequence is TGTGCCTGGAGTGCCGGCCCCACGCTCTCTGGAAACACCATATATTCT. Its protein is CAWSAGPTLSGNTIYS.

This chain connects TRBV24-1 to TRBJ2-3, with D possibly being TRBD2 (5 bases). The CDR3 runs 16 residues. Between the trimmed V and J ends, which lost 4 bases and 2 bases, there was a span of 15 bases. The germline V gene encodes CDR1 KGHDR and CDR2 SFDVKD. This CDR3 reads CATSDPIRGYTDTQYF. The CDR3 coding sequence is TGTGCCACCAGTGACCCGATACGGGGTTACACAGATACGCAGTATTTT.